The subject of this entry is one TCR beta chain. There is no known antigen for this receptor. Base qualities are not recorded, but no much larger clone differs from it by a single base. The cohort comprised approximately 700 healthy bone marrow donors. All cohort members were sampled while nominally healthy, although unrecorded immune exposures were likely present. The donor was CMV seronegative and was included in the group of a few hundred seronegative cohort members. A peripheral blood sample was provided by each donor, and peripheral blood mononuclear cells were used for TCR beta sequencing. Genomic DNA was extracted from the blood cell samples with the Qiagen DNeasy Blood Extraction Kit. The germline V gene (reference sequence) yields SGHNT for CDR1 and YYREEE for CDR2. There are 16 amino acids in the CDR3, from cysteine to phenylalanine inclusive. Only the CDR3 DNA is retained, 48 bases long and in frame from the first base. A distance of 12 bases separates the germline ends of V and J, which lose 0 bases and 2 bases respectively.

This sample was taken from a study of cytomegalovirus exposure and HLA in healthy donors (dated by TCRdb to about 2017). Broadly, across the study: In an earlier analysis of around 540 of the donors, less than 350 Gb of sequence data and some 120 million unique TCR beta sequences from 150 million to 200 million T cells were reported. Among 350 to 400 genotyped donors of the cohort, an average of about 240,000 unique TCR beta nucleotide sequences were sequenced per donor, 15% to 20% of them non-productive. The study aimed to test whether signatures of past pathogen exposure could be identified by cataloging public T cell receptors. Among the roughly 370 genotyped donors, about 85% belonged to the genetic ancestry cluster associated with self-reported Caucasian donors. Roughly 320 gigabases of sequencing data and around 80 million unique TCR sequences made up an early release that covered several hundred HLA-typed donors. All discovery cohort repertoires had been generated on a single sequencing platform. Class I and class II HLA loci were covered by the typing at four-digit resolution. Using immunosequencing, the study profiled T cell repertoires from 666 subjects and related those repertoires to cytomegalovirus serostatus. Because of strong linkage in the cohort, four or five DR-DQ haplotypes were treated as single units for association and clustering. In a later genetic analysis, genome-wide SNP genotypes for about three fifths of the 666 donors were used, and that subset was treated as a discovery cohort. A separate validation cohort of over 95 different subjects was used in addition to the roughly 620-subject first cohort. To study patterns of TCR occurrence, a later analysis re-analyzed previously published TCR beta repertoires from 550 to 800 donors and added high-resolution HLA genotyping. In the later analysis, no new phenotypic data were used to find candidate immune exposures; instead, reliance was placed on TCR beta sequences and their occurrence across donors. To decide whether each TCR beta V gene segment behaved as functional or pseudogenic, an earlier analysis of some 580 of the donors relied on high-throughput TCR beta sequencing. Alongside the repertoire data, information on donor age, sex, ethnicity and CMV serostatus was compiled. The study combined high-throughput TCR immunosequencing, statistical association of individual TCRs with disease status, and machine learning to predict cytomegalovirus infection status. Typing coverage differed by locus: A, B, C, DRB1 and DQB1 were typed in roughly 620-640 donors, DQA1 in about 500, DPA1 in roughly 590, and DPB1 in 400 to 480.

The method was the immunoSEQ multiplex PCR assay. For the multiplex PCR, a mixture combining 60 forward primers for TCR Vbeta segments and 13 reverse primers for TCR Jbeta segments was used. The CDR3 region of rearranged TCR beta genes was amplified from genomic DNA by a multiplex PCR assay. Amplified TCR beta libraries were sequenced as 87-base-pair reads on the Illumina HiSeq System. On the authors' methods: A later analysis tallied tens of millions of unique TCR beta chains across the 650 to 750 repertoires, and around 10 million of those chains were shared by two or more donors. Raw reads were error-corrected and collapsed into unique sequences by a nearest-neighbor algorithm in which closely related sequences were merged to remove PCR and sequencing errors. To assign V, D and J gene segments, CDR3 sequences were aligned to IMGT reference sequences. For a sequence to be retained, at least a six-nucleotide match to both a V gene segment and a J gene segment was required. A rearrangement was called productive if the CDR3 had no stop codons and remained in frame with V and J, and every other rearrangement was called non-productive. Following IMGT convention, CDR3 was defined as the stretch from the second conserved V-encoded cysteine to the conserved J-encoded phenylalanine. In an earlier analysis of just under 600 of the donors, sequences lacking an unambiguous match to a single V gene segment were excluded. An earlier analysis of 450 to 650 of the donors called V segments functional above 56.7% productive rearrangements and segregating when the between-donor standard deviation exceeded 5%. A statistical classification framework was built for diagnosing cytomegalovirus status from the catalog of TCR beta chain sequences. A later analysis assigned V and J genes by comparing TCR nucleotide sequences with IMGT/GENE-DB human TR gene sequences. A later analysis assigned CDR3 sequences and most-parsimonious VDJ recombination scenarios with the TCRdist pipeline. In a later analysis, each TCR beta chain was defined by its CDR3 amino acid sequence together with its V-gene family, and reads without a unique V-gene family were excluded. To address suspected cross-contamination and a sequencing artifact, a later analysis removed 592 highly shared, low-generation-probability nucleotide sequences. For each public chain, a later analysis derived a clonal expansion index from normalized ranks of inferred template counts within each repertoire. In a later analysis, generation probabilities were computed with a VDJ recombination model fitted to out-of-frame rearrangements, and the resulting probabilities were checked against IGoR. In a later analysis, TCR-TCR, TCR-HLA and TCR-CMV co-occurrence was scored with hypergeometric tests, and a repertoire-size bias correction was applied to TCR pairs. False discovery rates were estimated in a later analysis by permuting HLA or CMV assignments 20 times. In a later analysis, co-occurring TCRs were grouped with DBSCAN, and TCRdist sequence similarity was added when clustering was performed within HLA-allele-positive subsets. Repertoires with fewer than 30,000 or more than 120,000 public chains were left out of co-occurrence clustering, as were four to six repertoires with anomalous nucleotide sharing. TCRdb stores this immuneACCESS table with in-frame sequences only. Part of the clones is absent; in the studies checked, under half of the shortfall reflects unresolved V genes, and no reason is known for the rest. The V and J calls and clone size come from that table; D and trimming were worked out from the DNA. Within this sample are roughly 180,000 clones, with roughly 80% of them counted one time only. The top ten hold around 0.97% of the sample.

Study-level results and caveats: When HLA alleles, especially DR and DQ, strongly co-occurred, TCR associations were difficult to assign to individual alleles. In a later analysis, 16,951 TCR beta sequences were associated with specific HLA alleles at a false discovery rate of 0.05. A further reported finding was that TCR beta sequences accurately predicted the HLA-A and HLA-B alleles for most subjects in the first cohort. Correlated functional status among segregating V segments might be attributable to linkage disequilibrium, but an unknown experimental factor could not be ruled out. Because some donors lacked HLA typing at each locus, the association tests relied only on the typed subset. The study gave a list of some 150 TCR beta chains associated with cytomegalovirus. In a later genetic analysis, a missense DCLRE1C variant was associated with V-gene and J-gene trimming of TCR beta chains, and the association was replicated in an independent cohort. The sequencing pipeline was judged likely to have produced a cluster of highly shared sequence variants as a technical artifact. For the cohort, immune exposure information was limited to CMV serostatus. The classifier was reported to diagnose cytomegalovirus status with high specificity and sensitivity in both the original cohort and the validation cohort. Some IMGT-functional V segments, including TRBV6-2 and TRBV6-3, could not be distinguished by the 87-base-pair reads and were therefore excluded. Three of the identified cytomegalovirus-associated TCR beta chains were confirmed in vitro to be specific for cytomegalovirus antigens. Compared with equally common non-associated chains, HLA-associated TCR beta chains in a later analysis were more clonally expanded and had lower generation probabilities. The presence/absence analyses assumed that sequencing depth was roughly uniform across donors, and that assumption may not be true. While some public TCRs were present in many individuals, most TCR sequences turned up only very rarely across donors. In a later analysis, the rate of TCR association differed among HLA loci, with DRB1 alleles having the most associated TCRs and HLA-C alleles having the fewest. According to a later analysis, most CMV-associated TCR beta chains appeared to be HLA-restricted, and the HLA associations seemed to be driven largely by CMV exposure. Compared with the approximately 720-donor mean, donors in an Asian-associated ancestry cluster had fewer N-insertions in productive TCRs, according to a later genetic analysis. Some 15 rarely observed V segments, including chromosome 9 orphons, were excluded from the earlier analysis of about 610 of the donors because counts were too low. In a later analysis, several top co-occurrence clusters were reported to appear linked to parvovirus B19, influenza, CMV and Epstein-Barr virus. It was suggested by the authors that the approach could potentially be generalized to other disease states and immunological phenotypes. This cohort had only TCR beta chains sequenced, and the lack of alpha or paired-chain data limited which features could be detected. In an earlier analysis of some 500 of the donors, most TCR beta V segments appeared in productive rearrangements about 87% or about 30% of the time, broadly matching IMGT annotations.

Material: PBMCs. The V and J segments used are TRBV5-4 and TRBJ1-5, with TRBD1 perhaps the D gene, on 5 matching bases. The clonotype originates from a man aged 30 to 45 in good health and CMV-seronegative. The CDR3 protein: CASSLAGGGGNQPQHF. The nucleotides are TGTGCCAGCAGCTTGGCCGGCGGGGGGGGCAATCAGCCCCAGCATTTT. With all but the CDR3 taken from the reference TRBV5-4 and TRBJ1-5 genes, the full variable domain is: ETGVTQSPTHLIKTRGQQVTLRCSSQSGHNTVSWYQQALGQGPQFIFQYYREEENGRGNFPPRFSGLQFPNYSSELNVNALELDDSALYLCASSLAGGGGNQPQHFGDGTRLSIL.